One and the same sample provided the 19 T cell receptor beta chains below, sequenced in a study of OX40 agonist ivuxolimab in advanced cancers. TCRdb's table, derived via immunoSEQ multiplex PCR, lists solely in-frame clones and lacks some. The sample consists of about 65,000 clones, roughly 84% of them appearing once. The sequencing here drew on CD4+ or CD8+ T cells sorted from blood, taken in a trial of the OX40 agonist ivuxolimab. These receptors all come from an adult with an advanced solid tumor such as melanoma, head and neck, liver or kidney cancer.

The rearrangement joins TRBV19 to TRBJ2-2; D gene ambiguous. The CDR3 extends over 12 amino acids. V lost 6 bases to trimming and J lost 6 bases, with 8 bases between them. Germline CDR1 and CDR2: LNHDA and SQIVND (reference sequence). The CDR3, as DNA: TGTGCCAGTAGCCCAAGGGCCGGGGAGCTGTTTTTT. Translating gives CASSPRAGELFF.

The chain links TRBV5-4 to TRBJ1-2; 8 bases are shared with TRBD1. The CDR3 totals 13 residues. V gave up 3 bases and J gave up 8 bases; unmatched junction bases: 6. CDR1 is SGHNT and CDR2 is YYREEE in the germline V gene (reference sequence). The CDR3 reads CASSSQGETGYTF. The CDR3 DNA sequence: TGTGCCAGCAGCTCACAGGGGGAGACCGGCTACACCTTC.

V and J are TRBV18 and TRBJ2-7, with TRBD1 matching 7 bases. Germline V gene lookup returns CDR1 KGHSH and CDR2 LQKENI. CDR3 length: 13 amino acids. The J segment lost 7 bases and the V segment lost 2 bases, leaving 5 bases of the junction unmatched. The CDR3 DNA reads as TGTGCCAGCTCACCATCACAGGGGTGGGAGCAGTACTTC. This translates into CASSPSQGWEQYF.

The CDR3 nucleotides read TGTGCCAGCAGTCCCCGGACTGCCTCCTACGAGCAGTACTTC. The encoded protein is CASSPRTASYEQYF. The gene calls are TRBV2 and TRBJ2-7; D possibly corresponds to TRBD2 (5 bases). CDR3 length: 14 amino acids. CDR1 and CDR2 from the germline V gene are SNHLY and FYNNEI. Trimming cost V 5 bases and J 0 bases, with 11 bases left between them.

CDR3 nucleotide sequence: TGTGCCAGCAGTTATTCCCTCAGCCCAGGGGGCGCTGAAGCTTTCTTT. It encodes CASSYSLSPGGAEAFF. V gene TRBV6-5 combines with J gene TRBJ1-1; TRBD1 matches 8 bases. The CDR3 length is 16 residues. Germline V gene sequence: CDR1 MNHEY, CDR2 SVGAGI. J was trimmed by 6 bases and V by 3 bases; bases with no gene match: 12.

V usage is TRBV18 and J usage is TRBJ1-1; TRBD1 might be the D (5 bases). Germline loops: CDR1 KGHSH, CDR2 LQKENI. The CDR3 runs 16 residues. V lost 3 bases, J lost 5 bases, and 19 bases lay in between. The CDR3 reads CASSPRDADRGTEAFF. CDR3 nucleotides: TGTGCCAGCTCACCCCGGGACGCCGACCGGGGAACTGAAGCTTTCTTT.

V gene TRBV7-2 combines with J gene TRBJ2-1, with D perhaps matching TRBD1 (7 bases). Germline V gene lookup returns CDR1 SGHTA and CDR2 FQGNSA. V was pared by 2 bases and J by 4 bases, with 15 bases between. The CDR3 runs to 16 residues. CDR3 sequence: CASSLRGGTVYNEQFF. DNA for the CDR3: TGTGCCAGCAGCTTAAGAGGAGGGACAGTTTACAATGAGCAGTTCTTC. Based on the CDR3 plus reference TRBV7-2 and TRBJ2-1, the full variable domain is GAGVSQSPSNKVTEKGKDVELRCDPISGHTALYWYRQSLGQGLEFLIYFQGNSAPDKSGLPSDRFSAERTGGSVSTLTIQRTQQEDSAVYLCASSLRGGTVYNEQFFGPGTRLTVL.

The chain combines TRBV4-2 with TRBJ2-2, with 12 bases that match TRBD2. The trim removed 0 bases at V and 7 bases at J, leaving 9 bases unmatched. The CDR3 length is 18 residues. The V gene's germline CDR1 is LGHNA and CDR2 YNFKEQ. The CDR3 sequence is CASSQDRLAGGQDGELFF. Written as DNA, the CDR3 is TGTGCCAGCAGCCAAGATCGTCTAGCGGGGGGGCAGGACGGGGAGCTGTTTTTT.

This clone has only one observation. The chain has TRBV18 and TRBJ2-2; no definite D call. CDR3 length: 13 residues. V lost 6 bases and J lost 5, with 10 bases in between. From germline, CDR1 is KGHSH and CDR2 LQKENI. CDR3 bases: TGTGCCAGCTCCCTCGGGTCGACCGGGGAGCTGTTTTTT. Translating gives CASSLGSTGELFF.

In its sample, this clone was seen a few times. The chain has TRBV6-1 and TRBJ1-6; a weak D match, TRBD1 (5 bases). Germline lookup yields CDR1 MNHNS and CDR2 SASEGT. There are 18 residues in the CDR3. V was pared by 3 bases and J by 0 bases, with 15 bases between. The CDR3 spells CASSDPQKGSSYNSPLHF. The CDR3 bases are TGTGCCAGCAGTGACCCACAGAAGGGGAGCTCCTATAATTCACCCCTCCACTTT.

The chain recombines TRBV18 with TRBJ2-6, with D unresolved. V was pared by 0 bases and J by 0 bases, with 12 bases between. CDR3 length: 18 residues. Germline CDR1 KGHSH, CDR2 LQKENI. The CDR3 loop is CASSPPNTVFSGANVLTF. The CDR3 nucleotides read TGTGCCAGCTCACCACCTAACACAGTCTTCTCTGGGGCCAACGTCCTGACTTTC.

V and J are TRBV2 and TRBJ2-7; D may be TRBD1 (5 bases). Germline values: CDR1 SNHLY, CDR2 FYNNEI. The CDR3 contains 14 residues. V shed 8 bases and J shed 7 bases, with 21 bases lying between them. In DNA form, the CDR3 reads TGTGCCAGCTCCCAACAGGCCCCGTTGGGGGAGCAGTACTTC. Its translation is CASSQQAPLGEQYF.

For the CDR3, the DNA is TGTGCCAGCAGTTATACAGGGGACCCTGGAAACACCATATATTTT. This encodes CASSYTGDPGNTIYF. The V and J genes are TRBV27 and TRBJ1-3, with 7 nucleotides matching TRBD1. CDR1 and CDR2 from the germline V gene are MNHEY and SMNVEV (reference sequence). V gave up 4 bases and J gave up 2 bases; unmatched junction bases: 5. The CDR3 runs 15 residues.

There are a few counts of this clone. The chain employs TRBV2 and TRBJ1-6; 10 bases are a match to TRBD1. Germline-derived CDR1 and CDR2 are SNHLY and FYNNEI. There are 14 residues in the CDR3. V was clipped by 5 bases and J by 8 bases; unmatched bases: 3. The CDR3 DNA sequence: TGTGCCAGCAGTCAGACAGGGGGCGATTCACCCCTCCACTTT. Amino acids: CASSQTGGDSPLHF.

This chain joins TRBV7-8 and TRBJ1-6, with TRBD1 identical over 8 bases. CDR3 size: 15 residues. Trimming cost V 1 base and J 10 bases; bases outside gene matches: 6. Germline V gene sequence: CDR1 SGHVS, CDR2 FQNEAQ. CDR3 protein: CASSLVQGANSPLHF. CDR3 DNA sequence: TGTGCCAGCAGCTTAGTTCAGGGGGCGAACTCACCCCTCCACTTT.

CDR3 amino acids: CAISEGTGQFF. For the CDR3, the DNA is TGTGCCATCAGTGAAGGGACGGGGCAGTTCTTC. The chain recombines TRBV10-3 with TRBJ2-1, with D tentatively TRBD1 or TRBD2 (5 bases each). This CDR3 comprises 11 residues. Germline CDR1 and CDR2: ENHRY and SYGVKD. V was clipped by 3 bases and J by 12 bases, with 9 bases between them.

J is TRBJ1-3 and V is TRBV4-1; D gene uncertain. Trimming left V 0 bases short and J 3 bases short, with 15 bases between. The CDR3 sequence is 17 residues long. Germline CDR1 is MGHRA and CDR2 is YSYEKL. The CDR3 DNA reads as TGCGCCAGCAGCCAAGATAGCATAGGAGGGAATGGAAACACCATATATTTT. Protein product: CASSQDSIGGNGNTIYF.

The chain's CDR3 is CASSEGPLGYEQYF. CDR3 DNA: TGTGCCAGCAGTGAGGGCCCGTTGGGGTACGAGCAGTACTTC. This sequence joins TRBV6-1 and TRBJ2-7, with D hard to call. The CDR3 is 14 amino acids. V was cut by 3 bases and J by 4 bases, with 13 bases left in between. The germline V gene encodes CDR1 MNHNS and CDR2 SASEGT.

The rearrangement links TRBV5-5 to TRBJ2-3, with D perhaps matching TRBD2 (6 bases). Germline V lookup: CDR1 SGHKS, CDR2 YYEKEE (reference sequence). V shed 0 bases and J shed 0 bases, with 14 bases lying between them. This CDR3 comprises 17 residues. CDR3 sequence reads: CASSLGWGGTSTDTQYF. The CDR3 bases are TGTGCCAGCAGCTTGGGGTGGGGCGGGACTAGCACAGATACGCAGTATTTT.